This T cell receptor (beta chain) is drawn from a study of T-cell reconstitution after alpha-beta-depleted transplantation in children. Findings of the study overall: Among T cells one year after transplant, newly produced cells accounted for most counts and diversity. Expanded graft clones, several hundred of them, were reportedly the source of alpha-beta T cells about two months after transplant. The study traced high day-60 TCRbeta diversity in some patients to surviving recipient T cells and thymic progenitors.

In its sample, this clonotype was seen many times. Its specificity is not known. Unique molecular identifiers featured in how the TCRbeta library was prepared. TCRdb re-called the PCR reads through MiXCR, storing one row per CDR3 protein. The table includes about 460,000 distinct CDR3 sequences, about 10% detected once. This CDR3 region has 16 residues. Trimming at V came to 0 bases and at J to 2 bases, leaving 7 bases not matched to a gene. This clonotype originated in a child under 10 years old with inherited bone marrow failure, due to receive a stem cell transplant. V and J are TRBV12-3 or TRBV12-4 and TRBJ2-7, with TRBD2 matching over 7 bases. The material sequenced was PBMCs, taken before TCRalphabeta/CD19-depleted stem cell transplant. The CDR3 DNA sequence: TGTGCCAGCAGTTTAGCGCTCCAGCGGGAAGCCTACGAGCAGTACTTC. Its translation is CASSLALQREAYEQYF.